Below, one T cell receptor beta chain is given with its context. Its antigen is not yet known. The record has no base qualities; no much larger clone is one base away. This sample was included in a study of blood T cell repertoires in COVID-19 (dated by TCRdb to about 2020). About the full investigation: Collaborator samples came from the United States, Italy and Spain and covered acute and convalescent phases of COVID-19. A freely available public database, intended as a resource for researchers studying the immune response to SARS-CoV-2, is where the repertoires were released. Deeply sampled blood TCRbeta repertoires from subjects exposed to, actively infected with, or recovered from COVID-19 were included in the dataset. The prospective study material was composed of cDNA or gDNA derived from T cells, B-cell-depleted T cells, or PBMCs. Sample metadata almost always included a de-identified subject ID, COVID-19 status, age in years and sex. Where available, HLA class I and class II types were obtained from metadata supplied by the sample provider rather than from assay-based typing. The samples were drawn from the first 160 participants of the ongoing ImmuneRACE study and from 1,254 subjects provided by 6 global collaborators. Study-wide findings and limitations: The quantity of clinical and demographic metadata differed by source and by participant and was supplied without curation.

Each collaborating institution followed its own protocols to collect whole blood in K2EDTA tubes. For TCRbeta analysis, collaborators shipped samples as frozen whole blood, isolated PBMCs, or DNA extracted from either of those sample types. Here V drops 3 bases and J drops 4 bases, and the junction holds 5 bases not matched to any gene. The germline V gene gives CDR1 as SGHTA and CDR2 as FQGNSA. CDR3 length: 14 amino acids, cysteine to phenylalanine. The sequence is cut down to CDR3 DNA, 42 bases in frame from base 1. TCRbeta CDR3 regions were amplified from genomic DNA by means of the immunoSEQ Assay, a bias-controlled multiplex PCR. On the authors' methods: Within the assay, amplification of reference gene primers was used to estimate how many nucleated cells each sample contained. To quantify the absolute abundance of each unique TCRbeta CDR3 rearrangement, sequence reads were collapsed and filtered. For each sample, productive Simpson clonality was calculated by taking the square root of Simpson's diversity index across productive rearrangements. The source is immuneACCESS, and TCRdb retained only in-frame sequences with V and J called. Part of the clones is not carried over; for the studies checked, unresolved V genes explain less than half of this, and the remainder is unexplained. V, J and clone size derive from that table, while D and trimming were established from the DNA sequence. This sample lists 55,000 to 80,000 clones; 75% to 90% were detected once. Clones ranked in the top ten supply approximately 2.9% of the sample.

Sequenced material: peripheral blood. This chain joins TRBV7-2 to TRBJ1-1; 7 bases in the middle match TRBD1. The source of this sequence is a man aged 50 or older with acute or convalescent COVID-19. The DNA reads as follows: TGTGCCAGCAGCTTGCAGGGGGATGGCACTGAAGCTTTCTTT. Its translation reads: CASSLQGDGTEAFF.